A selection of T cell receptor beta chains follows, all from one sample in a study of CD8 T cells in Susac syndrome. MiXCR was run by TCRdb on the immunoSEQ multiplex PCR reads, yielding one entry per CDR3 protein. The sample records 150,000 to 200,000 distinct CDR3 sequences, about 95% being singletons. Sequencing input: CD4+ T cells from PBMCs. These receptors were obtained from a human donor in good health. CDR3s include the opening cysteine and the closing phenylalanine or tryptophan. Fields, in order: J gene, clone size, V gene, D gene, CDR3 DNA, CDR3 protein. The D gene is left open where the match is weak. Clone size is given for some rows only: seen once, a few or many times, or a class if the clone is expanded.

TRBJ1-1 | NA | TRBV20-1 | NA | TGCAGTGCTAGTCGAGCTGGGGGTACTGAAGCTTTCTTT | CSASRAGGTEAFF
TRBJ2-1 | NA | TRBV7-8 | TRBD2 | TGTGCCAGCAGCTTAGCGCTTGGACTAGCGGGAGGGAGGCATGAGCAGTTCTTC | CASSLALGLAGGRHEQFF
TRBJ1-1 | NA | TRBV7-2 | NA | TGTGCCAGCAGGATCGGGGGTAACACTGAAGCTTTCTTT | CASRIGGNTEAFF
TRBJ1-5 | NA | TRBV7-8 | NA | TGTGCCAGCAGCTTAGCCACTCAGCCCCAGCATTTT | CASSLATQPQHF
TRBJ2-2 | NA | TRBV20-1 | TRBD1 | TGCAGTGCTAGAGAATCATGGGGCAGGGGGCTAGGGGAGCTGTTTTTT | CSARESWGRGLGELFF
TRBJ2-7 | once | TRBV20-1 | NA | TGCAGTGCTAGTCCGGGACTGCGATACGAGCAGTACTTC | CSASPGLRYEQYF
TRBJ2-7 | NA | TRBV12-3/TRBV12-4 | NA | TGTGCCAGCAGTTCTCGGTGGGAGTCCCACGAGCAGTACTTC | CASSSRWESHEQYF
TRBJ2-7 | NA | TRBV4-2 | NA | TGTGCCAGCAGCCAAGACCTGCCTGGACTCGCTAGCTCCTACGAGCAGTACTTC | CASSQDLPGLASSYEQYF
TRBJ1-3 | once | TRBV12-3/TRBV12-4 | NA | TGTGCCAGCAGCCCCGGGGAAAACACCATATATTTT | CASSPGENTIYF
TRBJ1-2 | NA | TRBV4-3 | TRBD1 | TGCGCCAGCAGCCAAGCGCCGGGACAGGGGTTTGGCTACACCTTC | CASSQAPGQGFGYTF
TRBJ2-1 | NA | TRBV3-1 | NA | TGTGCCAGCAGTCACTTTGGGGCGTACAATGAGCAGTTCTTC | CASSHFGAYNEQFF
TRBJ2-7 | NA | TRBV6-6 | TRBD1 | TGTGCCAGCAGCTCAGGGGGCCGCCGGGGCGAGCAGTACTTC | CASSSGGRRGEQYF
TRBJ2-3 | NA | TRBV4-2 | TRBD2 | TGTGCCAGCAGCCAAGAGCCTAGCGGGACGGTTAGGGATACGCAGTATTTT | CASSQEPSGTVRDTQYF
TRBJ1-2 | NA | TRBV30 | NA | TGTGCCTGGAGTGTGGACGGGAGGCTTGGCTACACCTTC | CAWSVDGRLGYTF
TRBJ1-1 | NA | TRBV29-1 | NA | TGCAGCGTTGTTCGCAGCATGAACACTGAAGCTTTCTTT | CSVVRSMNTEAFF
TRBJ2-5 | NA | TRBV28 | NA | TGTGCCAGCAGTCCGCCGGCAGGTCCCCAGTACTTC | CASSPPAGPQYF
TRBJ1-5 | NA | TRBV6-6 | NA | TGTGCCAGCACCAGCCGAGGGAATCAGCCCCAGCATTTT | CASTSRGNQPQHF
TRBJ2-3 | NA | TRBV9 | NA | TGTGCCAGCAGCCCGATAGGGGCCACAGATACGCAGTATTTT | CASSPIGATDTQYF
TRBJ2-5 | NA | TRBV28 | NA | TGTGCCAGCACCGCATGGGGTCCAGAGACCCAGTACTTC | CASTAWGPETQYF
TRBJ2-3 | NA | TRBV20-1 | TRBD1 | TGCAGTGCTCCCCGGACAGGGTTCGATACGCAGTATTTT | CSAPRTGFDTQYF
TRBJ2-3 | NA | TRBV6-1 | TRBD2 | TGTGCCAGCAGGGAAGCGGGAGTCTATGCAGATACGCAGTATTTT | CASREAGVYADTQYF
TRBJ2-2 | NA | TRBV5-1 | TRBD1 | TGCGCCAGCAGCTTAGGACAGGCCTTCGGCGGGGAGCTGTTTTTT | CASSLGQAFGGELFF
TRBJ2-3 | NA | TRBV4-3 | TRBD2 | TGCGCCAGCAGCCAAGTTCTAGCGGGATGGGCTAGCACAGATACGCAGTATTTT | CASSQVLAGWASTDTQYF
TRBJ2-7 | NA | TRBV6-5 | NA | TGTGCCGGAGCTACGTCAGCGCGGCACGAGCAGTACTTC | CAGATSARHEQYF
TRBJ2-5 | NA | TRBV7-9 | NA | TGTGCCAGCAGACCAGGGTCCCCAGAGACCCAGTACTTC | CASRPGSPETQYF
TRBJ1-1 | NA | TRBV14 | NA | TGTGCCAGCACCGGGATCGGGAGGGACACTGAAGCTTTCTTT | CASTGIGRDTEAFF
TRBJ2-1 | NA | TRBV27 | NA | TGTGCCAGCAGTGGCTTGGGAGGATGGGTCTTC | CASSGLGGWVF
TRBJ2-4 | NA | TRBV5-4 | NA | TGTGCCAGCAGCTTGGAGGTGGGAGACATTCAGTACTTC | CASSLEVGDIQYF
TRBJ1-2 | NA | TRBV3-1 | TRBD1 | TGTGCCAGCACCTGGACAGGGGGCAGCTATGGCTACACCTTC | CASTWTGGSYGYTF
TRBJ2-7 | NA | TRBV30 | NA | TGTGCCTGGCGAATAGCGGACGAGCAGTACTTC | CAWRIADEQYF
TRBJ2-7 | NA | TRBV6-6 | NA | TGTGCCAGCCCAGAGTTGGAGGAGCAGTACTTC | CASPELEEQYF
TRBJ2-1 | NA | TRBV12-3/TRBV12-4 | NA | TGTGCCAGCAGCCGACTGTCCCCCGGTGAGCAGTTCTTC | CASSRLSPGEQFF
TRBJ1-4 | NA | TRBV12-3/TRBV12-4 | NA | TGTGCCAGCAGCCAGACAGTTGCTAATGAAAAACTGTTTTTT | CASSQTVANEKLFF
TRBJ2-7 | NA | TRBV4-3 | NA | TGCGCCAGCAGCCACTCGGACAGAAACTACGAGCAGTACTTC | CASSHSDRNYEQYF
TRBJ2-2 | NA | TRBV5-1 | NA | TGCGCCAGCAGCTACCCGGGGGCCACCGGGGAGCTGTTTTTT | CASSYPGATGELFF
TRBJ2-3 | NA | TRBV7-8 | TRBD2 | TGTGCCAGCAGCTTAGCGGGGGGACTAGCGGGACAGGTAGATACGCAGTATTTT | CASSLAGGLAGQVDTQYF
TRBJ2-7 | NA | TRBV20-1 | NA | TGCAGTGCTAGCCACGGCCCCTACGAGCAGTACTTC | CSASHGPYEQYF
TRBJ2-7 | NA | TRBV27 | TRBD2 | TGTGCCAGCAGTTTCAGGAGGGCTAGCGGGAACCCCTACGAGCAGTACTTC | CASSFRRASGNPYEQYF
TRBJ2-1 | NA | TRBV20-1 | TRBD2 | TGCAGTGCTAGTGGTAGCGGGAGTCGGAATGAGCAGTTCTTC | CSASGSGSRNEQFF
TRBJ2-2 | NA | TRBV2 | NA | TGTGCCAGCAACCAAGGACCGGAGCTGTTTTTT | CASNQGPELFF
TRBJ1-5 | NA | TRBV24-1 | NA | TGTGCCACCAGTGACAGGACAGATAGCAATCAGCCCCAGCATTTT | CATSDRTDSNQPQHF
TRBJ1-2 | few | TRBV12-3/TRBV12-4 | NA | TGTGCCAGCAGCCATCGGAGATTAGGAGGCTACACCTTC | CASSHRRLGGYTF
TRBJ2-5 | once | TRBV3-1 | TRBD1 | TGTGCCAGCAGCCAAGCCTCGGACAGGATCCAAGAGACCCAGTACTTC | CASSQASDRIQETQYF
TRBJ2-3 | NA | TRBV29-1 | TRBD2 | TGCAGCGGGGGGACTAGCGGGAAAGGAACAGATACGCAGTATTTT | CSGGTSGKGTDTQYF
TRBJ1-2 | NA | TRBV20-1 | TRBD1 | TGCAGTGCAAAGACAGGGAGCGGCTACACCTTC | CSAKTGSGYTF
TRBJ1-1 | NA | TRBV5-4 | TRBD1 | TGTGCCAGCAGCCCGGGGGACAGAGGGACTGAAGCTTTCTTT | CASSPGDRGTEAFF
TRBJ1-2 | NA | TRBV27 | NA | TGTGCCAGCAGCTCACAGGGAGCCTCTTACTATGGCTACACCTTC | CASSSQGASYYGYTF
TRBJ2-7 | NA | TRBV7-9 | TRBD1 | TGTGCCAGCAGCCCCGGACAGGGGGCGGCTGAGCAGTACTTC | CASSPGQGAAEQYF
TRBJ2-1 | NA | TRBV5-1 | TRBD2 | TGCGCCAGCAGCGCGCTAGCGGGAGGGGACAATGAGCAGTTCTTC | CASSALAGGDNEQFF
TRBJ1-2 | NA | TRBV7-9 | NA | TGTGCCAGCAGCGTGTTTTACCAGCATGGCTACACCTTC | CASSVFYQHGYTF